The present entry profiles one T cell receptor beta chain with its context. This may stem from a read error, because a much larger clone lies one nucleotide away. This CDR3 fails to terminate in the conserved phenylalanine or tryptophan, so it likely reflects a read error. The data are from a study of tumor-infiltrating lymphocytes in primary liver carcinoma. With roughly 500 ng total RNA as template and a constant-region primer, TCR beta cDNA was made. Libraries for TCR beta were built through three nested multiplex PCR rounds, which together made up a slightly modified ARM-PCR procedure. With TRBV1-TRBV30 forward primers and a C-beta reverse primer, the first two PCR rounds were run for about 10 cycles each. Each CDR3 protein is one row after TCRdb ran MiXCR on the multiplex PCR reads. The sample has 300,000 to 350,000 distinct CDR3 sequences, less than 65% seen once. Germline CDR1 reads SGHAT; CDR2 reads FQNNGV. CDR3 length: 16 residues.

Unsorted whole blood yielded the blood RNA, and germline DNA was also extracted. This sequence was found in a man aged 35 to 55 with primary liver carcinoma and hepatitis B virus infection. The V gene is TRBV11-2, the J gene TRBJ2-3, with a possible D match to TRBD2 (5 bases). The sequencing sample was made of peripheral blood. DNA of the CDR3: TGTGCCAGCAGCTTAGGTCGTCGGACTCGCACAGTTACGCAGTATCTT. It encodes CASSLGRRTRTVTQYL.